Following are 30 T cell receptor beta chains from one sample sequenced in a study of cytomegalovirus exposure and HLA in healthy donors. A multiplex PCR was run with 60 Vbeta primers and 13 Jbeta primers. The data were produced by immunoSEQ multiplex PCR, yet TCRdb's version contains in-frame clones alone and is incomplete. Of approximately 100,000 clones in the sample, roughly 69% are singletons; the top ten hold 3% to 4%. Sequencing was carried out using PBMCs. Receptors originate from a man in his thirties or forties in good health and CMV-seropositive.

This clone was recorded a few times. The chain recombines TRBV14 with TRBJ1-3; TRBD1 matches at 8 bases. In germline, CDR1 is SGHDN, CDR2 FVKESK. This CDR3 region has 16 residues. After removal of 4 bases from V and 1 base from J, the junction contained 6 bases not matched to a gene. CDR3 coding DNA: TGTGCCAGCAGCCTCGGACAGGGAGTATCTGGAAACACCATATATTTT. It codes for CASSLGQGVSGNTIYF.

The chain is built from TRBV6-5 and TRBJ1-4; TRBD1 matches 8 bases. Germline trimming cut 6 bases from V and 8 bases from J; bases unmatched to any gene: 8. This CDR3 spans 14 amino acids. Germline V CDR1 and CDR2: MNHEY, SVGAGI. In DNA, the CDR3 is TGTGCCAGCAGGTTTACAGGGGGAAGGGAAAAACTGTTTTTT. Protein: CASRFTGGREKLFF.

The V gene is TRBV25-1, the J gene TRBJ2-3; D possibly corresponds to TRBD1 (5 bases). The V and J ends lost 6 bases and 1 base respectively, with 11 bases between them. The CDR3 has 14 amino acids. CDR1 MGHDK and CDR2 SYGVNS come from the germline V gene. Here the CDR3 DNA reads TGTGCCAGCAGGGCAGGGTGGGGCACAGATACGCAGTATTTT. Protein sequence: CASRAGWGTDTQYF.

Only a few counts were recorded for this clone. The rearrangement joins TRBV2 to TRBJ1-1; TRBD1 might be the D (5 bases). CDR3 size: 15 residues. Trimming cost V 4 bases and J 1 base, with 13 bases left between them. CDR1 and CDR2 (germline): SNHLY, FYNNEI. CDR3 bases: TGTGCCAGCAGTGTCCGGGGGATGGAGAACACTGAAGCTTTCTTT. This encodes CASSVRGMENTEAFF.

The J gene is TRBJ2-7, the V gene TRBV4-1; D unclear. The germline gives CDR1 MGHRA, CDR2 YSYEKL. The length of the CDR3 is 14 residues. The germline V and J ends were trimmed by 6 bases and 0 bases, with 12 bases remaining between them. DNA of the CDR3: TGCGCCAGCAGTCCCACCCCGAGCTCCTACGAGCAGTACTTC. Protein: CASSPTPSSYEQYF.

This sequence joins TRBV6-1 and TRBJ2-7; 10 nucleotides match TRBD1. Germline lookup yields CDR1 MNHNS and CDR2 SASEGT. CDR3 length: 14 residues. Trimming took 7 bases from V and 7 from J; bases not matched to a gene: 10. The CDR3 sequence: CASNFGTGAREQYF. The CDR3 nucleotides are TGTGCCAGCAACTTCGGGACAGGGGCGAGAGAGCAGTACTTC.

The gene calls are TRBV15 and TRBJ2-5, with 8 bases that match TRBD2. The germline V gene has CDR1 LNHNV and CDR2 YYDKDF (reference sequence). The CDR3 consists of 18 residues. V was pared by 0 bases and J by 5 bases, with 14 bases of the junction left unmatched. The DNA for the CDR3 is TGTGCCACCAGCAGAGATCGGGGCGGGGGGCTCCAGGGGGAGACCCAGTACTTC. It translates to CATSRDRGGGLQGETQYF.

This clone was picked up a small number of times. This chain uses TRBV4-2 with TRBJ2-2; D is uncertain. The CDR3 is 17 residues long. The V and J ends lost 2 bases and 0 bases respectively, with 13 bases between them. Germline CDR1 and CDR2: LGHNA and YNFKEQ. The CDR3 DNA is TGTGCCAGCAGCCAATATATAAGTGACACGAACACCGGGGAGCTGTTTTTT. It is translated as CASSQYISDTNTGELFF.

V gene TRBV30 combines with J gene TRBJ2-7; D may be TRBD1 (6 bases). Germline V gene data show CDR1 as GTSNPN and CDR2 as SVGIG (reference sequence). The CDR3 has 14 residues. Trimming removed 2 bases at V and 0 bases at J, with 11 bases between. CDR3 in amino acids: CAWSSGRGSYEQYF. The CDR3 nucleotides are TGTGCCTGGAGTTCCGGCAGGGGCTCCTACGAGCAGTACTTC.

This sequence joins TRBV19 and TRBJ1-6, with D possibly being TRBD1 (6 bases). Germline V gene sequence: CDR1 LNHDA, CDR2 SQIVND (reference sequence). Trimming took off 4 bases at V and 0 bases at J, with 13 bases between the two ends. The CDR3 has 17 residues. CDR3 amino acids: CASSTRGGNSYNSPLHF. CDR3 nucleotide sequence: TGTGCCAGTAGTACCCGAGGGGGTAACTCCTATAATTCACCCCTCCACTTT.

V usage is TRBV6-1 and J usage is TRBJ1-2; D remains ambiguous. Germline lookup yields CDR1 MNHNS and CDR2 SASEGT. V shed 3 bases and J shed 4 bases, with 9 bases lying between them. This CDR3 comprises 13 residues. CDR3 region: CASSDGWAYGYTF. The CDR3 nucleotides read TGTGCCAGCAGTGATGGGTGGGCCTATGGCTACACCTTC.

This rearrangement joins TRBV5-4 to TRBJ2-5; maybe TRBD1 (6 bases). V was trimmed by 7 bases and J by 0 bases, leaving 13 bases between them. This CDR3 is built from 14 residues. Germline CDR1 reads SGHNT; CDR2 reads YYREEE (reference sequence). In DNA, the CDR3 is TGTGCCAGCGGTAAGACAGGCAACCAAGAGACCCAGTACTTC. Protein: CASGKTGNQETQYF.

CDR3 residues: CASSQGGNQPQHF. CDR3 bases: TGTGCCAGCAGCCAAGGAGGCAATCAGCCCCAGCATTTT. This chain links TRBV14 with TRBJ1-5; D remains unclear. Germline V gives CDR1 SGHDN, CDR2 FVKESK. V lost 1 base to trimming and J lost 2 bases, with 3 bases between them. The CDR3 loop spans 13 amino acids.

The chain joins TRBV5-1 to TRBJ2-5; D gene unclear. The ends were cut back, 5 bases at V and 5 bases at J, with 7 bases in the middle. Germline V CDR1 and CDR2: SGHRS, YFSETQ. The CDR3 covers 11 residues. The CDR3 region is CASRSGETQYF. The CDR3 bases are TGCGCCAGCAGATCCGGGGAGACCCAGTACTTC.

DNA of the CDR3: TGTGCCAGCAGCCCCCGGACAGGGAAAATGTATGGCTACACCTTC. It yields the protein CASSPRTGKMYGYTF. J is TRBJ1-2 and V is TRBV7-9; 8 nucleotides agree with TRBD1. In germline, CDR1 is SEHNR, CDR2 FQNEAQ (reference sequence). The CDR3 spans 15 residues. V lost 5 bases to trimming and J lost 5 bases; unmatched junction nucleotides: 10. The full variable domain, its missing parts supplied by reference TRBV7-9 and TRBJ1-2, is DTGVSQNPRHKITKRGQNVTFRCDPISEHNRLYWYRQTLGQGPEFLTYFQNEAQLEKSRLLSDRFSAERPKGSFSTLEIQRTEQGDSAMYLCASSPRTGKMYGYTFGSGTRLTVV.

The genes are TRBV4-1 and TRBJ1-5; D might be TRBD1 (6 bases). The CDR3 loop spans 17 amino acids. V gave up 1 base and J gave up 3 bases, with 16 bases separating them. Germline lookup yields CDR1 MGHRA and CDR2 YSYEKL. The CDR3 reads CASSQGGGRGYNQPQHF. Here the CDR3 DNA reads TGCGCCAGCAGCCAAGGGGGGGGGCGGGGGTACAATCAGCCCCAGCATTTT.

The chain carries TRBV5-1 and TRBJ1-2; 10 bases are shared with TRBD1. Germline CDR1 is SGHRS and CDR2 is YFSETQ. The length of the CDR3 is 15 residues. Trimming cost V 2 bases and J 8 bases; bases outside gene matches: 9. The chain's CDR3 is CASSFRDRGEGGYTF. The CDR3 nucleotides are TGCGCCAGCAGCTTCCGGGACAGGGGAGAGGGAGGCTACACCTTC.

This clone has just a few counts. The chain links TRBV5-1 to TRBJ2-1; D remains ambiguous. The CDR3 runs to 13 residues. Between the trimmed V and J ends, which lost 2 bases and 5 bases, there was a span of 8 bases. Germline CDR1 is SGHRS and CDR2 is YFSETQ. CDR3 in DNA: TGCGCCAGCAGCTTTGGGCGCAACAATGAGCAGTTCTTC. Protein: CASSFGRNNEQFF.

This clone was observed a few times. The chain uses TRBV2 and TRBJ1-2, with 11 bases lining up with TRBD1. The CDR3 has 14 amino acids. Losses at the gene ends were 6 bases for V and 8 bases for J; bases not matched to a gene: 8. Germline assignment: CDR1 SNHLY and CDR2 FYNNEI. Here the CDR3 reads CASRPGQGAGGYTF. The CDR3 nucleotides read TGTGCCAGCAGACCCGGACAGGGGGCTGGGGGCTACACCTTC.

The genes are TRBV7-9 and TRBJ2-5; 9 bases map to TRBD2. Germline V gene data show CDR1 as SEHNR and CDR2 as FQNEAQ (reference sequence). This CDR3 is 15 amino acids long. Losses at the gene ends were 6 bases for V and 5 bases for J; bases not matched to a gene: 10. CDR3 sequence reads: CASSSGDLAGETQYF. The CDR3 DNA reads TGTGCCAGCAGTTCCGGGGATCTAGCGGGGGAGACCCAGTACTTC. Based on the CDR3 plus reference TRBV7-9 and TRBJ2-5, the full variable domain is DTGVSQNPRHKITKRGQNVTFRCDPISEHNRLYWYRQTLGQGPEFLTYFQNEAQLEKSRLLSDRFSAERPKGSFSTLEIQRTEQGDSAMYLCASSSGDLAGETQYFGPGTRLLVL.

The V call is TRBV19, the J call TRBJ1-2; the match to TRBD1 covers 9 bases. J was trimmed by 2 bases and V by 6 bases; bases with no gene match: 7. CDR1 is LNHDA and CDR2 is SQIVND in the germline V gene (reference sequence). CDR3 length equals 15 residues. The CDR3: CASSADRGANYGYTF. The CDR3 DNA sequence: TGTGCCAGTAGCGCTGACAGGGGGGCGAACTATGGCTACACCTTC.

This sequence joins TRBV4-1 and TRBJ1-2; 9 nucleotides line up with TRBD1. The CDR3 has 16 residues. Per the germline V gene, CDR1 is MGHRA and CDR2 is YSYEKL. V shed 0 bases, J shed 4 bases, and the junction held 6 bases outside the gene matches. Here the CDR3 reads CASSQDRTGVAYGYTF. CDR3 sequence (DNA): TGCGCCAGCAGCCAAGATCGGACAGGGGTGGCCTATGGCTACACCTTC.

V is TRBV19 and J is TRBJ1-5, with D possibly being TRBD1 (6 bases). The V end was cut by 2 bases, the J end by 4 bases, with 12 bases between. The CDR3 loop spans 15 amino acids. The V gene's germline CDR1 is LNHDA and CDR2 SQIVND (reference sequence). The CDR3 sequence is CASSIFVTGNQPQHF. The CDR3 coding sequence is TGTGCCAGTAGTATATTCGTGACAGGAAATCAGCCCCAGCATTTT.

This chain uses TRBV7-8 with TRBJ2-7, with 10 bases that match TRBD1. The CDR3 spans 19 residues. Trimming took 3 bases from V and 1 from J; bases not matched to a gene: 15. CDR1 is SGHVS and CDR2 is FQNEAQ in the germline V gene. CDR3 loop: CASSFPGQGGQEWSYEQYF. The CDR3 nucleotides are TGTGCCAGCAGCTTCCCTGGACAGGGGGGTCAGGAGTGGTCCTACGAGCAGTACTTC.

The sample holds one count of this clone. The gene calls are TRBV2 and TRBJ2-6, with TRBD2 as a possible D gene (5 bases). The germline V gene encodes CDR1 SNHLY and CDR2 FYNNEI. The germline V and J ends were trimmed by 10 bases and 4 bases, with 11 bases remaining between them. The CDR3 is 13 amino acids. CDR3 residues: CAIWESGANVLTF. The CDR3 DNA reads as TGTGCCATTTGGGAGTCCGGGGCCAACGTCCTGACTTTC.

V is TRBV7-9 and J is TRBJ2-7, with D possibly being TRBD1 (7 bases). This CDR3 spans 14 amino acids. Germline loops: CDR1 SEHNR, CDR2 FQNEAQ (reference sequence). V was cut by 4 bases and J by 7 bases, with 17 bases left in between. The CDR3 reads CASSSRDSLWEQYF. The CDR3 region has the DNA TGTGCCAGCAGCTCGCGGGACAGCCTTTGGGAGCAGTACTTC.

The gene calls are TRBV5-1 and TRBJ2-6; D is undetermined. V shed 7 bases and J shed 0 bases, with 8 bases lying between them. The CDR3 is made up of 14 amino acids. Germline-derived CDR1 and CDR2 are SGHRS and YFSETQ. This chain's CDR3 is CASLEHSGANVLTF. The CDR3 DNA sequence: TGCGCCAGCCTTGAACACTCTGGGGCCAACGTCCTGACTTTC.

The chain has TRBV4-1 and TRBJ2-7, with 9 nucleotides matching TRBD1. Unmatched junction bases numbered 5, after V lost 4 bases and J lost 4 bases. This CDR3 has 14 residues. Germline V CDR1 and CDR2: MGHRA, YSYEKL. The CDR3 loop is CASSPRDRAYEQYF. CDR3 coding DNA: TGCGCCAGCAGCCCCCGGGACAGGGCATACGAGCAGTACTTC.

This clone came up a few times. For the CDR3, the DNA is TGTGCCAGCAGTTACTTTCCCAGCGGGGGGGCCCACGAGCAGTACTTC. Its translation: CASSYFPSGGAHEQYF. This rearrangement joins TRBV6-5 to TRBJ2-7; 10 bases align to TRBD2. There are 16 residues in the CDR3. The germline V gene has CDR1 MNHEY and CDR2 SVGAGI. J lost 5 bases, V lost 1 base, and 8 bases had no gene match.

The table lists this clone with a count of one. This sequence joins TRBV18 and TRBJ2-3, with a weak D call TRBD1 (6 bases). The V end lost 3 bases, the J end lost 3 bases, and 13 bases lay between the germline ends. The CDR3 totals 15 residues. The germline CDR1 and CDR2 sequences are KGHSH and LQKENI. The CDR3, as DNA: TGTGCCAGCTCACCTTTACAGGGACCTACAGATACGCAGTATTTT. Protein sequence: CASSPLQGPTDTQYF.